These 4 T cell receptor beta chains were sequenced from one sample in a study of shared clonotypes between healthy human individuals (dated by TCRdb to about 2020). Library creation used the immunoSEQ multiplex PCR assay. TCRdb provides this immuneACCESS table in a form limited to in-frame rearrangements. Some clones are lacking; in checked studies, under half of them reflect an unresolved V gene, and why the rest are absent is not known. The sample table shows hundreds of thousands of clones, and about 74% are seen once. 12% of the sample is taken by the ten largest. Sequences were obtained from PBMCs. The receptors stem from a middle-aged woman in good health. Some clones in this sample may be carry-over from other donors' samples.

About this clone itself: Germline is not matched at one junction end, which may reflect a read error. V usage is TRBV28 and J usage is TRBJ2-7; tentatively, D is TRBD2 (6 bases). Germline V gene sequence: CDR1 MDHEN, CDR2 SYDVKM. The length of the CDR3 is 12 residues. CDR3 in amino acids: CASVYALGTPHF. The DNA for the CDR3 is TGTGCCAGCGTTTATGCCCTAGGGACTCCACACTTC.

The J gene is TRBJ2-7, the V gene TRBV19; possible D gene TRBD2, 6 bases. The V end was cut by 6 bases, the J end by 2 bases, with 11 bases between. This CDR3 has 13 amino acids. Germline CDR1 LNHDA, CDR2 SQIVND (reference sequence). The CDR3, as DNA: TGTGCCAGTAGGCGGGATCCGACCTACGAGCAGTACTTC. It translates to CASRRDPTYEQYF.

Worth noting for this clone: It differs at one base from a far larger clone, so likely a read error. Given the absence of the conserved phenylalanine or tryptophan at the CDR3 end, a read error is likely. The rearrangement links TRBV29-1 to TRBJ2-3; the D is unclear. This CDR3 is 15 amino acids long. Trimming took off 8 bases at V and 4 bases at J, with 22 bases between the two ends. The germline V gene has CDR1 SQVTM and CDR2 ANQGSEA. The CDR3 region has the DNA TGCAGCACGTCAGAGGCGGTGACGATGGCAGATACGCAGTATTGT. Translating it yields CSTSEAVTMADTQYC.

Concerning this clone: One base separates it from a far larger clone, so it is likely a read error. This chain joins TRBV30 and TRBJ2-2; 7 bases agree with TRBD1. V was clipped by 4 bases and J by 3 bases; unmatched bases: 5. Germline CDR1 GTSNPN, CDR2 SVGIG (reference sequence). This CDR3 spans 14 amino acids. CDR3 protein: CAWNRDSDTGELFF. DNA of the CDR3: TGTGCCTGGAACCGGGACAGCGACACCGGGGAGCTGTTTTTT.